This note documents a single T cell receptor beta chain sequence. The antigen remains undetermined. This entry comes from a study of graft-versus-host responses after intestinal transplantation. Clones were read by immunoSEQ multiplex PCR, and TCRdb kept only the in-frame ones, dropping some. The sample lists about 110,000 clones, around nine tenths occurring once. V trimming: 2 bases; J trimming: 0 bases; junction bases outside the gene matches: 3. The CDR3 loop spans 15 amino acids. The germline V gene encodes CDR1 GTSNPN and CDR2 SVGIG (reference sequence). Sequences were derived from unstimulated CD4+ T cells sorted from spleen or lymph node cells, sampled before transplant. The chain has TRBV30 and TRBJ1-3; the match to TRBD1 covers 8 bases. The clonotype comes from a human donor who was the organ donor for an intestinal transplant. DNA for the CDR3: TGTGCCTGGAGTAGGACAGGGAACTCTGGAAACACCATATATTTT. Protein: CAWSRTGNSGNTIYF. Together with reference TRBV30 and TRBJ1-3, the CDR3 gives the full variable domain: SQTIHQWPATLVQPVGSPLSLECTVEGTSNPNLYWYRQAAGRGLQLLFYSVGIGQISSEVPQNLSASRPQDRQFILSSKKLLLSDSGFYLCAWSRTGNSGNTIYFGEGSWLTVV.